This TCR beta chain came from a study of blood T cell repertoires in COVID-19. At the level of the study: The cDNA or gDNA used as material had been derived from T cells, B-cell-depleted T cells, or PBMCs.

The CDR3 has 13 amino acids. V shed 5 bases and J 7 bases; nucleotides not matched to a gene: 7. Germline V gene lookup returns CDR1 MGHDK and CDR2 SYGVNS. Measured with immunoSEQ multiplex PCR; TCRdb has only the in-frame clones, and not every one. Here the sample spans about 170,000 clones, roughly 79% being singletons. The chain has TRBV25-1 and TRBJ2-7; 8 nucleotides line up with TRBD2. This clonotype originated in a woman older than 75 with acute or convalescent COVID-19. The material sequenced was peripheral blood. DNA for the CDR3: TGTGCCAGCAGTAGCGGGAGTTCTTGGGAGCAGTACTTC. This sequence encodes CASSSGSSWEQYF.